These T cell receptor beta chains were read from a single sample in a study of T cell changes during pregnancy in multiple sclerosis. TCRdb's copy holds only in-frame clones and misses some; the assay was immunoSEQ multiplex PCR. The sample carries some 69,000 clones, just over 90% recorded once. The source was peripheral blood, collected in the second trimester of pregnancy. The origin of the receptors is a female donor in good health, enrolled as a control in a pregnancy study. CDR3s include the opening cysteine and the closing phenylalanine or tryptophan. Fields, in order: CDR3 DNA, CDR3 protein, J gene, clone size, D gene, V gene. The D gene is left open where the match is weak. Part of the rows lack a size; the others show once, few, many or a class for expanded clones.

DNA: TGTGCCAGCTCAAGTCAGGGAGGGAACACTGAAGCTTTCTTT; CDR3: CASSSQGGNTEAFF; J: TRBJ1-1; size: .; D: .; V: TRBV18
DNA: TGTGCCAGCAGCAAAACCGGGACAGGGAATGGCTACACCTTC; CDR3: CASSKTGTGNGYTF; J: TRBJ1-2; size: .; D: TRBD1; V: TRBV2
DNA: TGTGCCAGCAGTTTCCGAGGAGCCTATGGCTACACCTTC; CDR3: CASSFRGAYGYTF; J: TRBJ1-2; size: .; D: .; V: TRBV27
DNA: TGTGCCAGCAGTCGCAGGGGATCTCCCGGGGCCAACGTCCTGACTTTC; CDR3: CASSRRGSPGANVLTF; J: TRBJ2-6; size: .; D: .; V: TRBV7-2
DNA: TGTGCCAGCAGCTCGGGGGGGCTGAACACCGGGGAGCTGTTTTTT; CDR3: CASSSGGLNTGELFF; J: TRBJ2-2; size: .; D: TRBD2; V: TRBV7-8
DNA: TGTGCCAGCAGTTCAGGGGGTGGCTACACCTTC; CDR3: CASSSGGGYTF; J: TRBJ1-2; size: once; D: TRBD1; V: TRBV6-6
DNA: TGTGCCAGCAGCACACAGGGGGACTACGAGCAGTACTTC; CDR3: CASSTQGDYEQYF; J: TRBJ2-7; size: .; D: TRBD1; V: TRBV11-2
DNA: TGTGCCAGCAGCCTGACCACAGGGAGGGTGTACAATGAGCAGTTCTTC; CDR3: CASSLTTGRVYNEQFF; J: TRBJ2-1; size: few; D: .; V: TRBV5-4
DNA: TGTGCCAGCAGTGAAATCCGGAGGGATAATTCACCCCTCCACTTT; CDR3: CASSEIRRDNSPLHF; J: TRBJ1-6; size: .; D: .; V: TRBV2
DNA: TGTGCCAGCAGTGACTCGGGAGGGGGTCTAGATACGCAGTATTTT; CDR3: CASSDSGGGLDTQYF; J: TRBJ2-3; size: .; D: .; V: TRBV6-4
DNA: TGCGCCAGCAGCTCGGTTAGCGGGGGGGCCGTGAAGACCCAGTACTTC; CDR3: CASSSVSGGAVKTQYF; J: TRBJ2-5; size: .; D: TRBD2; V: TRBV5-1